Listed below are T cell receptor beta chains from one sample, sequenced in a study of cytomegalovirus exposure and HLA in healthy donors. The method was immunoSEQ multiplex PCR; TCRdb's version includes in-frame clones alone and lacks a portion of them. This repertoire shows some 180,000 clones, 75% to 80% found once; its top ten account for roughly an eighth. The material sequenced was PBMCs. These receptors were collected from a woman younger than 45 in good health and CMV-seropositive. The CDR3 runs from the conserved cysteine through the conserved F or W. D genes are given only for firm matches. Some rows mark clone size as missing; the rest say once, few, many or name a class of expanded clone.

j_call clone_size v_call d_call cdr3_nt cdr3_aa
TRBJ1-3 few TRBV6-5 . TGTGCCAGCACTCCAGGGTTTAACTCTGGAAACACCATATATTTT CASTPGFNSGNTIYF
TRBJ2-7 few TRBV30 . TGTGCCTTGAGAAGGTCACACAGCTACGAGCAGTACTTC CALRRSHSYEQYF
TRBJ1-6 . TRBV28 TRBD1 TGTGCCAGCGGGACAGGCGTTTCACCCCTCCACTTT CASGTGVSPLHF
TRBJ2-7 . TRBV19 TRBD2 TGTGCCAGTAGTATGGGACTAGCGGGAGACTACGAGCAGTACTTC CASSMGLAGDYEQYF
TRBJ2-2 . TRBV5-8 . TGTGCCAGCAGCTTGGTCCCGTCGGGGGAGCTGTTTTTT CASSLVPSGELFF
TRBJ2-7 . TRBV5-6 . TGTGCCAGCAGCTTGGCCCTCCGGGGTTTCTACGAGCAGTACTTC CASSLALRGFYEQYF
TRBJ1-1 . TRBV7-2 . TGTGCCAGCAGCTTAGGTTCCCAGGGTTGGACTGAAGCTTTCTTT CASSLGSQGWTEAFF
TRBJ1-2 . TRBV2 TRBD1 TGTGCCAGCATCGAAGGTCCGGGACAGGGGCAGGTCTATGGCTACACCTTC CASIEGPGQGQVYGYTF
TRBJ2-1 . TRBV5-4 TRBD2 TGTGCCAGCAGCTCCCGACTAGCGGGAGCAGTCTGGTACAATGAGCAGTTCTTC CASSSRLAGAVWYNEQFF
TRBJ2-7 . TRBV6-5 . TGTGCCAGCAGTTACGCTCCTAGGGGGTGGGGTGAGCAGTACTTC CASSYAPRGWGEQYF
TRBJ1-6 once TRBV6-6 . TGTGCCAGCAGTTACTCGACAGCGGGAGATTCACCCCTCCACTTT CASSYSTAGDSPLHF
TRBJ1-5 . TRBV2 . TGTGCCAGCAGTGAACTCAGGGGTGAGGGCAATCAGCCCCAGCATTTT CASSELRGEGNQPQHF
TRBJ2-3 . TRBV28 . TGTGCCAGCAGTTGGAGGGCTAGCGCCACAGATACGCAGTATTTT CASSWRASATDTQYF
TRBJ2-7 . TRBV7-6 TRBD1 TGTGCCAGCAGCTTAAACAGGGGCGACGAGCAGTACTTC CASSLNRGDEQYF
TRBJ2-3 . TRBV13 . TGTGCCAGCAGCCCTGGCGAGTTTGGGGCCCCAGATACGCAGTATTTT CASSPGEFGAPDTQYF
TRBJ2-7 . TRBV28 . TGTGCCAGCAGCCTCACTCCTAGCGATCTTGATAACGAGCAGTACTTC CASSLTPSDLDNEQYF
TRBJ1-3 . TRBV7-9 . TGTGCCAGCAGCTCCCTCGAGGGCGGAACCTCTGGAAACACCATATATTTT CASSSLEGGTSGNTIYF
TRBJ2-7 . TRBV13 TRBD1 TGTGCCAGCAGCTCTTGGACAGGGAAGGGGGACGAGCAGTACTTC CASSSWTGKGDEQYF
TRBJ1-1 . TRBV27 . TGTGCCAGCAGTTTATCGGCGGGTTACACTGAAGCTTTCTTT CASSLSAGYTEAFF
TRBJ1-2 . TRBV5-6 . TGTGCCAGCAGCTTTTCAGGGACATATGGCTACACCTTC CASSFSGTYGYTF
TRBJ1-1 . TRBV7-8 . TGTGCCAGCAGCTTTACCAGGGATCACCAAAACACTGAAGCTTTCTTT CASSFTRDHQNTEAFF
TRBJ2-7 . TRBV5-1 . TGCGCCAGCCGATCCCGAGAGGAGAACGAGCAGTACTTC CASRSREENEQYF
TRBJ2-2 . TRBV5-1 TRBD1 TGCGCCAGCAGCTTGGGAGGGACAGAGAACACCGGGGAGCTGTTTTTT CASSLGGTENTGELFF
TRBJ2-4 . TRBV11-3 TRBD2 TGTGCCAGCAGCTTACAACTAGCGGGAGATTTCGGTATGCCAAACATTCAGTACTTC CASSLQLAGDFGMPNIQYF
TRBJ2-1 . TRBV11-3 TRBD2 TGTGCCAGCAGCTATTTGGGCCACGGGGGGAGTGAGCAGTTCTTC CASSYLGHGGSEQFF
TRBJ2-1 . TRBV7-3 TRBD1 TGTGCCAGCAGCTTAAGGGCGCCGGGACAGCTCTCCTACAATGAGCAGTTCTTC CASSLRAPGQLSYNEQFF
TRBJ2-1 . TRBV28 TRBD1 TGTGCCAGCAGGGGAGGTGGGGACAGGGTTTCTGAGCAGTTCTTC CASRGGGDRVSEQFF
TRBJ1-2 . TRBV5-6 . TGTGCCAGCAGCTCTGATTACTTCTTACGAGGCTACACCTTC CASSSDYFLRGYTF
TRBJ2-1 . TRBV19 . TGTGCCAGTAGTCCCGGGACACGCTACAATGAGCAGTTCTTC CASSPGTRYNEQFF
TRBJ2-5 few TRBV5-6 TRBD2 TGTGCCAGCAGCTTGGGAGTAGCGGGGGTCCAAGAGACCCAGTACTTC CASSLGVAGVQETQYF
TRBJ2-7 few TRBV2 . TGTGCCAGCAGTGAGGGCCCCACCCTCTCCTACGAGCAGTACTTC CASSEGPTLSYEQYF
TRBJ2-2 . TRBV7-2 . TGTGCCAGCGGACCCGGTGGGGCCGCGAACACCGGGGAGCTGTTTTTT CASGPGGAANTGELFF
TRBJ2-7 . TRBV13 TRBD2 TGTGCCAGCACCACGACTAGCCGCTCCTACGAGCAGTACTTC CASTTTSRSYEQYF
TRBJ2-7 . TRBV7-9 TRBD1 TGTGCCAGCAGCGAAACGAACCGACAGGGAGTACACGAGCAGTACTTC CASSETNRQGVHEQYF
TRBJ2-7 . TRBV7-3 TRBD2 TGTGCCAGCAGCTCGTCGTCCCCGAGGGTAGCGGGAGGAAAGTACGAGCAGTACTTC CASSSSSPRVAGGKYEQYF
TRBJ2-5 . TRBV20-1 . TGCAGTGCTTCCGTAAAAGAGACCCAGTACTTC CSASVKETQYF
TRBJ2-2 . TRBV27 TRBD2 TGTGCCAGCAGTTTATCTGGGGGAGGGCCCTTCGGGGAGCTGTTTTTT CASSLSGGGPFGELFF
TRBJ2-6 few TRBV2 TRBD2 TGTGCCAGCAGCGACCTCGGACTAGCGGGTCCTGGGGCCAACGTCCTGACTTTC CASSDLGLAGPGANVLTF
TRBJ2-2 . TRBV2 . TGTGCCAGCAGCCGGACAGTAAACACCGGGGAGCTGTTTTTT CASSRTVNTGELFF
TRBJ2-3 . TRBV11-3 TRBD2 TGTGCCAGCAGCTTAGGGACTAGCACCCCCGGCACAGATACGCAGTATTTT CASSLGTSTPGTDTQYF
TRBJ1-3 few TRBV19 . TGTGCCAGTAGGACAAAGGGAGGTATCACTGGAAACACCATATATTTT CASRTKGGITGNTIYF
TRBJ1-2 . TRBV28 . TGTGCCAGAGAACAGGGCGGCTATGGCTACACCTTC CAREQGGYGYTF
TRBJ2-2 . TRBV28 . TGTGCCAGCACCCCCCTAGGGGTCTCCACCGGGGAGCTGTTTTTT CASTPLGVSTGELFF
TRBJ2-2 . TRBV19 TRBD1 TGTGCCAGTACCTTAGACAGGGTCCATACCGGGGAGCTGTTTTTT CASTLDRVHTGELFF
TRBJ2-1 . TRBV5-1 TRBD2 TGCGCCAGCAGCTTGGCGGGACTAGCGGGAGGGCCCTCCTACAATGAGCAGTTCTTC CASSLAGLAGGPSYNEQFF
TRBJ1-2 . TRBV19 . TGTGCCAGTAGTATGGACAATCTCTATGGCTACACCTTC CASSMDNLYGYTF